A single sample gave rise to the 28 T cell receptor beta chains below, sequenced in a study of pediatric ulcerative colitis. The assay was immunoSEQ multiplex PCR, and TCRdb's table has in-frame clones only and misses some. The data contain over 4,000 clones, approximately 90% of them singletons. The sample comprised blood. These receptors all come from a boy aged 5-17 years who was a control in a study of pediatric ulcerative colitis.

The rearrangement uses TRBV4-1 and TRBJ2-7, with D perhaps being TRBD1 or TRBD2 (5 bases each). Germline CDR1 and CDR2: MGHRA and YSYEKL. V dropped 3 bases and J dropped 4 bases, with 13 bases sitting between them. The CDR3 length is 14 residues. CDR3 in DNA: TGCGCCAGCAGCCATGACAGAGGGCCTTACGAGCAGTACTTC. It translates to CASSHDRGPYEQYF.

The chain uses TRBV27 and TRBJ2-1, with D perhaps TRBD2 (5 bases). Between the trimmed V and J ends, which lost 5 bases and 8 bases, there was a span of 22 bases. Germline V gene lookup returns CDR1 MNHEY and CDR2 SMNVEV (reference sequence). This CDR3 is 16 amino acids long. CDR3: CASSPSRAGLRHEQFF. CDR3 bases: TGTGCCAGCAGTCCCTCGAGGGCCGGGCTAAGACATGAGCAGTTCTTC.

J is TRBJ1-5 and V is TRBV7-9, with D possibly TRBD1 on 5 matching bases. The ends were cut back, 0 bases at V and 2 bases at J, with 14 bases in the middle. This CDR3 comprises 17 residues. The germline V gene has CDR1 SEHNR and CDR2 FQNEAQ (reference sequence). CDR3 in DNA: TGTGCCAGCAGCTTAGCAGGCGAGGGGCGAGGCAATCAGCCCCAGCATTTT. This translates into CASSLAGEGRGNQPQHF.

The DNA for the CDR3 is TGCGCCAGCAGCTTCAGGGTTACTGGGGCCAACGTCCTGACTTTC. Its translation is CASSFRVTGANVLTF. This rearrangement joins TRBV5-1 to TRBJ2-6; D possibly corresponds to TRBD1 (5 bases). Trimming cost V 2 bases and J 2 bases, with 8 bases left between them. The CDR3 sequence is 15 residues long. Germline-derived CDR1 and CDR2 are SGHRS and YFSETQ.

This sequence joins TRBV6-5 and TRBJ1-1; D call uncertain. V was trimmed by 0 bases and J by 0 bases, leaving 5 bases between them. The CDR3 runs to 14 residues. CDR1 is MNHEY, CDR2 SVGAGI, per germline. The CDR3 loop is CASSYSLMNTEAFF. The CDR3, as DNA: TGTGCCAGCAGTTACTCTCTAATGAACACTGAAGCTTTCTTT.

The chain has TRBV4-1 and TRBJ2-6, with TRBD1 identical over 8 bases. This CDR3 contains 17 residues. With V trimmed by 4 bases and J by 0 bases, 5 bases remained unmatched. In germline, CDR1 is MGHRA, CDR2 YSYEKL. CDR3 protein: CASSRDRHASGANVLTF. Here the CDR3 DNA reads TGCGCCAGCAGCCGGGACAGGCATGCCTCTGGGGCCAACGTCCTGACTTTC.

V and J are TRBV7-3 and TRBJ2-3; 7 positions agree with TRBD1. The germline CDR1 and CDR2 sequences are SGHTA and FQGTGA. The CDR3 totals 15 residues. J lost 4 bases, V lost 2 bases, and 6 bases had no gene match. The CDR3 loop is CASSLGQVGADTQYF. The CDR3 DNA is TGTGCCAGCAGCTTAGGACAGGTTGGGGCAGATACGCAGTATTTT.

The V call is TRBV5-6, the J call TRBJ1-4, with a possible D match to TRBD1 (5 bases). CDR3 length: 17 amino acids. Trimming left V 1 base short and J 0 bases short, with 13 bases between. CDR1 is SGHDT and CDR2 is YYEEEE in the germline V gene. CDR3 loop: CASSLIQGPSTNEKLFF. Written as DNA, the CDR3 is TGTGCCAGCAGCTTGATCCAGGGACCATCAACTAATGAAAAACTGTTTTTT. Drawing the rest from reference TRBV5-6 and TRBJ1-4, the complete variable domain is DAGVTQSPTHLIKTRGQQVTLRCSPKSGHDTVSWYQQALGQGPQFIFQYYEEEERQRGNFPDRFSGHQFPNYSSELNVNALLLGDSALYLCASSLIQGPSTNEKLFFGSGTQLSVL.

The genes are TRBV9 and TRBJ1-4; TRBD1 matches 11 bases. The CDR3 runs 15 residues. The germline V gene has CDR1 SGDLS and CDR2 YYNGEE. Trimming removed 3 bases from V and 8 bases from J; junction bases left unmatched: 6. The CDR3 DNA sequence: TGTGCCAGCAGCGGCGGACAGGGGGCGGAGGAAAAACTGTTTTTT. As protein: CASSGGQGAEEKLFF.

For the CDR3, the DNA is TGTGCCAGCAGCCAGGCGGGGACAGGGTCGTGGCTGGAAAACATTCAGTACTTC. Its translation is CASSQAGTGSWLENIQYF. This chain uses TRBV5-4 with TRBJ2-4; 9 bases map to TRBD1. The CDR3 is 18 amino acids. From germline, CDR1 is SGHNT and CDR2 YYREEE (reference sequence). With 4 bases clipped from V and 5 bases from J, the junction kept 16 bases outside the gene matches.

This clone has a single count. The V gene is TRBV9, the J gene TRBJ2-1, with TRBD2 as a possible D gene (5 bases). CDR1 is SGDLS and CDR2 is YYNGEE in the germline V gene. The V and J ends lost 1 base and 1 base respectively, with 6 bases between them. The CDR3 is 14 residues long. CDR3 nucleotide sequence: TGTGCCAGCAGCGTACTAGCTTCCTACAATGAGCAGTTCTTC. This encodes CASSVLASYNEQFF.

The chain joins TRBV15 to TRBJ2-1; 7 bases are shared with TRBD2. After removal of 4 bases from V and 0 bases from J, the junction contained 9 bases not matched to a gene. The CDR3 is 17 residues long. Germline V gene lookup returns CDR1 LNHNV and CDR2 YYDKDF (reference sequence). The CDR3 sequence: CATSNHPGLISYNEQFF. CDR3 sequence (DNA): TGTGCCACCAGCAACCACCCGGGACTAATCTCCTACAATGAGCAGTTCTTC.

The chain uses TRBV5-4 and TRBJ2-7; D is unclear. The germline V gene has CDR1 SGHNT and CDR2 YYREEE (reference sequence). The CDR3 covers 14 residues. V lost 4 bases and J lost 2, with 13 bases in between. The CDR3 nucleotides read TGTGCCAGCAGCGTCCTGGACGGACCCTACGAGCAGTACTTC. Its translation is CASSVLDGPYEQYF.

The chain recombines TRBV11-1 with TRBJ1-4; D not certain. Germline V CDR1 and CDR2: SGHAT, FQDESV (reference sequence). V shed 5 bases and J shed 8 bases, with 15 bases lying between them. The CDR3 totals 14 residues. CDR3 region: CASSPTGRVEKLFF. The CDR3 DNA follows: TGTGCCAGCAGCCCAACCGGGAGGGTAGAAAAACTGTTTTTT.

The rearrangement uses TRBV5-1 and TRBJ1-2; a weak D match, TRBD1 (6 bases). The V and J ends lost 4 bases and 7 bases respectively, with 11 bases between them. This CDR3 has 12 residues. Germline lookup yields CDR1 SGHRS and CDR2 YFSETQ. In nucleotides, the CDR3 is TGCGCCAGCAGCGTCCAGGGGAGTGGCTACACCTTC. It is translated as CASSVQGSGYTF.

The chain joins TRBV4-1 to TRBJ1-1, with D uncertain. The CDR3 length is 13 residues. Germline V gene lookup returns CDR1 MGHRA and CDR2 YSYEKL. The V end lost 4 bases, the J end lost 7 bases, and 13 bases lay between the germline ends. For the CDR3, the DNA is TGCGCCAGCAGCCCTCACAATAAATTTGAAGCTTTCTTT. It codes for CASSPHNKFEAFF.

The J gene is TRBJ1-2, the V gene TRBV27; TRBD1 is a possible D gene (6 bases). The CDR3 loop spans 14 amino acids. Trimming took off 6 bases at V and 4 bases at J, with 15 bases between the two ends. Germline V gives CDR1 MNHEY, CDR2 SMNVEV (reference sequence). This chain's CDR3 is CASRSQGASYGYTF. DNA for the CDR3: TGTGCCAGCAGGTCACAGGGTGCGAGCTATGGCTACACCTTC.

This clone was seen a few times. J is TRBJ1-5 and V is TRBV2; D gene uncertain. The V and J ends lost 3 bases and 9 bases respectively, with 15 bases between them. The CDR3 runs 14 residues. Germline V CDR1 and CDR2: SNHLY, FYNNEI. The CDR3 DNA is TGTGCCAGCAGTGAGTCCAGCAGGAGCCGGCCCCAGCATTTT. Translated, it gives CASSESSRSRPQHF.

V usage is TRBV10-2 and J usage is TRBJ1-1; perhaps TRBD1 as D (5 bases). This CDR3 region has 14 residues. The V end was cut by 4 bases, the J end by 8 bases, with 17 bases between. Germline lookup yields CDR1 WSHSY and CDR2 SAAADI. For the CDR3, the DNA is TGCGCCAGCAGTGTTACAGGCCTAATTGTAGAAGCTTTCTTT. It encodes CASSVTGLIVEAFF.

J is TRBJ1-2 and V is TRBV28; the match to TRBD1 covers 8 bases. This CDR3 has 18 residues. With 3 bases clipped from V and 5 bases from J, the junction kept 17 bases outside the gene matches. The germline gives CDR1 MDHEN, CDR2 SYDVKM. The CDR3 sequence is CASSLWRQGLGGRYGYTF. The CDR3 DNA reads as TGTGCCAGCAGTTTGTGGAGACAGGGGCTCGGAGGGCGTTATGGCTACACCTTC.

The CDR3 is CASSSTSVGEQYF. The CDR3 DNA reads TGTGCCAGCAGCTCGACTAGCGTAGGCGAGCAGTACTTC. This chain joins TRBV7-2 and TRBJ2-7; 8 bases map to TRBD2. The CDR3 extends over 13 amino acids. Per germline, CDR1 SGHTA and CDR2 FQGNSA. V lost 4 bases, J lost 6 bases, and 5 bases stayed unmatched.

The rearrangement joins TRBV7-6 to TRBJ2-5; D gene ambiguous. The CDR3 runs 14 residues. CDR1 and CDR2 from the germline V gene are SGHVS and FNYEAQ. Trimming stripped 5 bases from V and 1 base from J, with 11 bases between. Here the CDR3 DNA reads TGTGCCAGCAGCAGACTCCAAATCCAAGAGACCCAGTACTTC. Encoded protein: CASSRLQIQETQYF.

V is TRBV15 and J is TRBJ1-5; maybe TRBD1 (6 bases). The CDR3 totals 15 residues. CDR1 LNHNV and CDR2 YYDKDF come from the germline V gene (reference sequence). V gave up 3 bases and J gave up 2 bases, with 11 bases separating them. The CDR3 sequence is CATSSGGRGNQPQHF. The CDR3 DNA sequence: TGTGCCACCAGCAGTGGGGGCAGGGGCAATCAGCCCCAGCATTTT.

The chain couples TRBV15 to TRBJ2-1; 14 bases are a match to TRBD2. The CDR3 is 19 residues long. The ends lost 3 bases at V and 2 bases at J; junction bases unmatched: 9. Per the germline V gene, CDR1 is LNHNV and CDR2 is YYDKDF (reference sequence). For the CDR3, the DNA is TGTGCCACCAGCAGGGAGGGACTAGCGGGAGAGGGGGCCTACAATGAGCAGTTCTTC. Protein sequence: CATSREGLAGEGAYNEQFF.

The J gene is TRBJ2-2, the V gene TRBV9, with TRBD2 matching 7 bases. The CDR3 length is 15 residues. Germline V gene lookup returns CDR1 SGDLS and CDR2 YYNGEE. Germline trimming cut 4 bases from V and 3 bases from J; bases unmatched to any gene: 6. The CDR3 spells CASSSELAHTGELFF. CDR3 coding DNA: TGTGCCAGCAGCTCCGAACTAGCGCACACCGGGGAGCTGTTTTTT.

This sequence joins TRBV6-5 and TRBJ1-2; TRBD1 matches at 7 bases. The CDR3 runs to 14 residues. The J segment lost 0 bases and the V segment lost 8 bases, leaving 6 bases of the junction unmatched. The germline V gene encodes CDR1 MNHEY and CDR2 SVGAGI. The CDR3 region has the DNA TGTGCCAGCGGGTACGGACAGGCTAACTATGGCTACACCTTC. Translating gives CASGYGQANYGYTF.

This chain connects TRBV11-3 to TRBJ1-1; no reliable D call. Germline CDR1 is SGHNT and CDR2 is YENEEA. Trimming pared 5 bases from V and 2 bases from J, leaving 12 bases between. The CDR3 runs 14 residues. This CDR3 is CASSPSSRNTEAFF. CDR3 nucleotide sequence: TGTGCCAGCAGCCCCTCCTCCAGAAACACTGAAGCTTTCTTT.

The chain links TRBV19 to TRBJ1-1, with unresolved D. The CDR3 spans 13 residues. Trimming took 8 bases from V and 3 from J, leaving 13 bases between them. Germline assignment: CDR1 LNHDA and CDR2 SQIVND (reference sequence). CDR3 nucleotides: TGTGCCAGTCAAGTAGGCCGACACACTGAAGCTTTCTTT. Amino acid sequence: CASQVGRHTEAFF. The full variable domain, completed using reference TRBV19 and TRBJ1-1, is DGGITQSPKYLFRKEGQNVTLSCEQNLNHDAMYWYRQDPGQGLRLIYYSQIVNDFQKGDIAEGYSVSREKKESFPLTVTSAQKNPTAFYLCASQVGRHTEAFFGQGTRLTVV.